One T cell receptor beta chain is described in this entry. This clone was observed a few times. It has no known antigen specificity. Nothing much larger sits one base from this clone, and base qualities are not available. The sample originates from a study of beta chain features in type 1 diabetes (dated by TCRdb to 2017 to 2018). Broadly, across the study: Mean age, gender distribution, total cell number and subset yield did not differ between patients and healthy donors. A total of over 90,000,000 sorted cells were examined across all samples, and a strong correlation was observed between cell number per subset and RNA yield. In the study, TCRB repertoires of sorted circulating CD4+ T cell subsets from recently diagnosed type 1 diabetes patients were compared with those of matched healthy donors. Whereas all 30 or so donors provided naive and central memory subsets, regulatory and stem cell-like memory subsets were isolated from just 8 patients and roughly 8 healthy donors. General conclusions and limits of the study: Because small numbers of individuals were included in the HLA sub-analyses, any influence of HLA type on TCRB rearrangement was left unresolved. Patients with type 1 diabetes made fewer insertions and deleted more nucleotides at VDJ recombination sites, implying thymic rearrangement abnormalities. Type 1 diabetes patients showed a moderate but significant shortening of TCRB CDR3 length in all four CD4+ subsets. Because cDNA was sequenced instead of genomic DNA, highly expressing activated cells could be over-represented, though the groups showed no difference in activation or CD3 levels. Naive, central memory and regulatory TCRB repertoires appeared to be more alike among patients than among healthy donors. PCR might favor shorter templates, but patient and control samples were amplified and corrected together, so any skew would affect both groups equally.

All of the isolated RNA was reverse transcribed with the High Capacity cDNA Reverse Transcription Kit, so expressed TCRB transcripts were sequenced. Deep immunoSEQ sequencing was applied to naive, central memory and regulatory T cell samples, giving an average of roughly 3.5 million total reads per sample. Sorted cells were lysed in RLT buffer and RNA was extracted with DNase-treated RNeasy Micro or Mini kits, depending on cell number. Each cell subset was processed separately to prevent cross-contamination, with patient and healthy donor samples processed together. The immunoSEQ multiplex PCR was used to amplify TCRB sequences from cDNA, yielding 87-bp fragments that span the CDR3 region. Sequencing of the amplicons was performed on the Illumina HiSeq platform. As for the original processing: Synthetic template baselines were used to correct PCR bias computationally, reads within Hamming distance 2 were collapsed together, and singletons that could not be merged were discarded. Reads were aligned to IMGT to assign V, D and J genes, CDR3 length, and insertions or deletions at six rearrangement sites. Within each subset, clonotype counts were normalized to sorted cell number, and only after that were true diversity and Gini coefficients computed with the tcR R package. Repertoire sharing was quantified using the overlap coefficient calculated on TCRB nucleotide sequences. Out-of-frame TCRB sequences from naive cells were analyzed to stand in for the pre-selection repertoire. Drawn from immuneACCESS, this table holds only the in-frame rearrangements with V and J called that TCRdb kept. Clones are partly lost; checked studies trace under half to an unresolved V gene and leave the rest unexplained. Clone size and V and J calls were adopted from that table, with D and trimming inferred from the DNA. The sample contains 300,000 to 350,000 clones, less than 15% of them found a single time. Jointly, the top ten make up 0.013% to 0.015% of the sample.

V trim: 5 bases; J trim: 0 bases; unmatched bases: 10. From the germline V gene, CDR1 is SQVTM and CDR2 is ANQGSEA. Reading from cysteine to phenylalanine, the CDR3 counts 16 amino acids. Only the CDR3 DNA stays, 48 bases, in frame from base 1. From each donor, a single peripheral blood sample of approximately 110 mL on average was drawn into heparinised tubes. Using a panel that included CD45RO, CCR7, CD25, CD127, CD95 and CD27, naive, central memory, regulatory and stem cell-like memory CD4+ T cells were sorted on a BD FACSAria II. Every sorted population had a purity above 95%. PBMCs were isolated immediately by Lymphoprep density gradient centrifugation and stained directly without culture. To minimize batch effects, samples were stained and sorted in pairs, one healthy donor with one patient per experiment.

The TCR originated in a woman aged 18-29 years with type 1 diabetes. Sequenced input: naive CD4+ T cells from blood. Explained via the paper, the cell subset or site label denotes: true naive CD4+ T cells. The sequence joins TRBV29-1 to TRBJ2-1, with 7 central nucleotides matching TRBD2. The CDR3 protein sequence reads: CSVLSLAALSYNEQFF. The DNA is as follows: TGCAGCGTTCTTTCCCTAGCGGCCCTCTCCTACAATGAGCAGTTCTTC.